These 7 T cell receptor beta chains originate from one sample sequenced in a study of blood T cell repertoires in COVID-19. Sequencing was performed with immunoSEQ multiplex PCR; in TCRdb, only in-frame clones are kept and a portion is missing. Among approximately 91,000 clones listed, over 70% were seen once. Sequenced input: peripheral blood. These receptors all stem from a human donor in a cohort sampled during active COVID-19.

This clone has only a few counts. The chain recombines TRBV11-2 with TRBJ1-2; D is perhaps TRBD1 (5 bases). CDR1 is SGHAT and CDR2 is FQNNGV in the germline V gene. V shed 6 bases and J shed 2 bases, with 13 bases lying between them. This CDR3 region has 14 residues. The CDR3 spells CASRKPYRNYGYTF. In DNA form, the CDR3 reads TGTGCCAGCAGAAAACCTTACAGGAACTATGGCTACACCTTC.

The J gene is TRBJ2-1, the V gene TRBV5-4; TRBD1 might be the D (6 bases). The CDR3 is 13 residues long. Germline CDR1 reads SGHNT; CDR2 reads YYREEE (reference sequence). Trimming removed 0 bases at V and 6 bases at J, with 7 bases between. The CDR3 sequence is CASSLVQGNEQFF. Written as DNA, the CDR3 is TGTGCCAGCAGCTTGGTACAGGGCAATGAGCAGTTCTTC.

This clone was counted a single time. The V gene is TRBV30, the J gene TRBJ2-1, with 9 bases fitting TRBD2. This CDR3 is 15 amino acids long. Germline CDR1 reads GTSNPN; CDR2 reads SVGIG (reference sequence). V shed 5 bases, J shed 10 bases, and the junction held 15 bases outside the gene matches. CDR3 region: CAWGPLAGGPWEQFF. CDR3 DNA sequence: TGTGCCTGGGGGCCCCTTGCGGGAGGGCCATGGGAGCAGTTCTTC.

This chain uses TRBV29-1 with TRBJ2-5; no reliable D call. This CDR3 spans 11 amino acids. V shed 3 bases and J shed 5 bases, with 7 bases lying between them. Germline CDR1 is SQVTM and CDR2 is ANQGSEA. For the CDR3, the DNA is TGCAGCGTTGACCCTAAGGAGACCCAGTACTTC. Protein sequence: CSVDPKETQYF.

The CDR3 region is CASGAGRASYQPQHF. The CDR3 region has the DNA TGTGCCAGCGGGGCCGGCAGGGCATCTTATCAGCCCCAGCATTTT. V usage is TRBV2 and J usage is TRBJ1-5; tentatively, D is TRBD1 (5 bases). With 8 bases removed from V and 5 bases from J, the gap between germline ends came to 19 bases. Germline V CDR1 and CDR2: SNHLY, FYNNEI. The CDR3 consists of 15 residues.

J is TRBJ2-7 and V is TRBV5-1, with 7 bases aligning to TRBD2. Germline assignment: CDR1 SGHRS and CDR2 YFSETQ. The CDR3 loop spans 15 amino acids. V shed 4 bases, J shed 4 bases, and the junction held 11 bases outside the gene matches. The CDR3 here is CASSVGLTGGYEQYF. The CDR3 bases are TGCGCCAGCAGCGTGGGACTAACTGGAGGTTACGAGCAGTACTTC. The full variable domain, in which reference TRBV5-1 and TRBJ2-7 provide the parts outside the CDR3, is KAGVTQTPRYLIKTRGQQVTLSCSPISGHRSVSWYQQTPGQGLQFLFEYFSETQRNKGNFPGRFSGRQFSNSRSEMNVSTLELGDSALYLCASSVGLTGGYEQYFGPGTRLTVT.

The gene calls are TRBV28 and TRBJ2-5; possible D gene TRBD2, 6 bases. V gave up 7 bases and J gave up 4 bases, with 16 bases separating them. The CDR3 extends over 14 amino acids. Germline-derived CDR1 and CDR2 are MDHEN and SYDVKM. The CDR3 region is CASTGGAGTETQYF. CDR3 nucleotide sequence: TGTGCCAGCACCGGAGGGGCGGGAACAGAGACCCAGTACTTC.